The clone carrying this T cell receptor beta chain has at least ten counts. The antigen is unknown. TCR beta libraries were built with iRepertoire HTBI primers and Arm-PCR of CDR3 regions. TCRdb used MiXCR to reprocess the multiplex PCR reads, holding one entry per CDR3 protein. The repertoire holds around 330,000 distinct CDR3 sequences, with roughly 18% as singletons. Time point specified: newly diagnosed GD, antithyroid drugs for less than 3 months. PBMC-derived RNA was used for the TCR library. This sample was taken from a study of regulatory T cells in long-lasting Graves disease. Findings of the study overall: TCR diversity was lower in persistent Graves' patients (versus newly diagnosed ones). Accuracy may have suffered from the small sample size.

Unmatched junction bases numbered 7, after V lost 2 bases and J lost 0 bases. The CDR3 spans 17 residues. CDR1 MDHEN and CDR2 SYDVKM come from the germline V gene. This receptor was taken from a female donor with Graves disease. The chain employs TRBV28 and TRBJ2-3, with 8 bases matching TRBD2. This specimen consisted of peripheral blood mononuclear cells (PBMCs), obtained at new diagnosis, from a patient treated with antithyroid drugs. This CDR3 reads CASSLAILAESTDTQYF. Written as DNA, the CDR3 is TGTGCCAGCAGTTTAGCGATACTAGCGGAAAGCACAGATACGCAGTATTTT.